This section outlines one T cell receptor beta chain sequence together with its context. Antigen specificity is unknown. This specimen comes from a study of cytomegalovirus exposure and HLA in healthy donors. Points from the study as a whole: Earlier analysis yielded a pattern in which most TCR beta V segments were productive about 90% or about 30% of the time. An ancestry cluster, one associated with Asian ancestry, reportedly showed fewer N-insertions than the roughly 670-donor mean in a later analysis. Follow-up analysis found HLA locus-dependent TCR association rates, highest for DRB1 and lowest for HLA-C.

With 4 bases removed from V and 0 bases from J, the gap between germline ends came to 8 bases. The CDR3 is 13 amino acids. Germline CDR1 reads SGHNT; CDR2 reads YYREEE (reference sequence). Vbeta (60) and Jbeta (13) primers were used in the PCR. Only in-frame clones appear in the TCRdb table, and some are missing; sequencing was by immunoSEQ multiplex PCR. The sample consists of some 250,000 clones, 82% of them appearing once. The TCR originated in a woman aged 40 to 50 in good health and CMV-seropositive. This rearrangement joins TRBV5-4 to TRBJ2-7; D is possibly TRBD2 (5 bases). Sequencing was carried out using PBMCs. Here the CDR3 DNA reads TGTGCCAGCAGCAGCGGATCCTCCTACGAGCAGTACTTC. Translation gives CASSSGSSYEQYF.